This paragraph reports one TCR beta chain. The antigen is not known. V lost 4 bases to trimming and J lost 1 base, with 8 bases between them. Germline loops: CDR1 SQVTM, CDR2 ANQGSEA. The CDR3 is 14 amino acids. The sample comes from a study of beta chain features in type 1 diabetes. Expressed TCRB transcripts got sequenced, as all isolated RNA was reverse transcribed. Only in-frame clones appear in the TCRdb table, and some are missing; sequencing was by immunoSEQ multiplex PCR. The table includes 150,000 to 200,000 clones, 7.8% detected once. Findings and limits, study-wide: Researchers report that Type 1 diabetes patients had moderately but significantly shorter TCRB CDR3s across all four CD4+ subsets.

The sample was central memory CD4+ T cells from blood. The TCR was taken from a woman in her thirties or forties with type 1 diabetes. The V gene is TRBV29-1, the J gene TRBJ2-6; the D is unclear. This CDR3 is CSVAEQSGANVLTF. CDR3 DNA: TGCAGCGTTGCGGAGCAATCTGGGGCCAACGTCCTGACTTTC.